This T cell receptor beta chain was identified during a study of beta chain features in type 1 diabetes. General observations from the study: Patients with Type 1 diabetes showed moderately but significantly shorter TCRB CDR3s in all four CD4+ subsets.

In germline, CDR1 is SGDLS, CDR2 YYNGEE. The CDR3 extends over 16 amino acids. V lost 0 bases and J lost 0, with 10 bases in between. The purity of all sorted populations exceeded 95%. The sample holds a few counts of this clone. Its antigen is undetermined. The isolated RNA, all of it, was reverse transcribed, so expressed TCRB transcripts were what got sequenced. Profiled with immunoSEQ multiplex PCR; TCRdb holds only in-frame clones, not every one. This table holds hundreds of thousands of clones, 12% to 15% found once. The chain combines TRBV9 with TRBJ1-3; no reliable D call. This TCR was recovered from a man younger than 40 in good health. The source material was central memory CD4+ T cells from blood. Here the CDR3 DNA reads TGTGCCAGCAGCGTAGGACCGGGTACCTCTGGAAACACCATATATTTT. The encoded protein is CASSVGPGTSGNTIYF.